This is a list of T cell receptor beta chains from one sample in a study of cytomegalovirus exposure and HLA in healthy donors. Sequencing was performed with immunoSEQ multiplex PCR; in TCRdb, only in-frame clones are kept and a portion is missing. The sample comprises about 190,000 clones, more than 65% of which are singletons, and 2.8% rests with the top ten. The sequenced sample consisted of PBMCs. These TCRs come from a woman between 18 and 30 years old in good health and CMV-seropositive. Both conserved end residues are part of each CDR3. The order of the fields is V gene, J gene, clone size, D gene, CDR3 DNA, CDR3 protein. D genes are given only for firm matches. Part of the rows lack a size; the others show once, few, many or a class for expanded clones.

TRBV6-5	TRBJ2-1	.	.	TGTGCCAGCGAGAATAGACAGGCTGGCATCAATGAGCAGTTCTTC	CASENRQAGINEQFF
TRBV4-1	TRBJ2-2	.	TRBD1	TGCGCCAGCAGCAACCGGGACAGGGATACCGGGGAGCTGTTTTTT	CASSNRDRDTGELFF
TRBV29-1	TRBJ1-1	.	.	TGCAGCGTTTTAGAGATGAACACTGAAGCTTTCTTT	CSVLEMNTEAFF
TRBV18	TRBJ1-1	.	.	TGTGCCAGCTCACAGAACAGAGACACTGAAGCTTTCTTT	CASSQNRDTEAFF
TRBV6-5	TRBJ1-6	.	TRBD1	TGTGCCAGCAGACAGGACAGGGAAAATTCACCCCTCCACTTT	CASRQDRENSPLHF
TRBV5-6	TRBJ1-1	.	.	TGTGCCAGCAGCTTTTGGGAGGGGGCTTTCTTT	CASSFWEGAFF
TRBV9	TRBJ2-5	.	.	TGTGCCAGCAGCTATGGCCTCGTCAACAGAGAGACCCAGTACTTC	CASSYGLVNRETQYF
TRBV4-2	TRBJ2-3	.	.	TGTGCCAGCAGCGGAGGAGCAGGCACAGATACGCAGTATTTT	CASSGGAGTDTQYF
TRBV7-9	TRBJ1-5	few	.	TGTGCCAGCAGCTTATCAGGGTCCGATCAGCCCCAGCATTTT	CASSLSGSDQPQHF
TRBV7-9	TRBJ1-1	.	.	TGTGCCAGCACCCTCGTGACAGTCCCGAACACTGAAGCTTTCTTT	CASTLVTVPNTEAFF
TRBV19	TRBJ2-7	few	TRBD2	TGTGCCAGTAGTACGGGGACTAGCGGAGCGGAGCAGTACTTC	CASSTGTSGAEQYF
TRBV14	TRBJ1-2	few	.	TGTGCCAGCAGCCAGGGCAGGGTCGGTGGCTACACCTTC	CASSQGRVGGYTF
TRBV6-1	TRBJ2-3	.	.	TGTGCCAGCAGTGTGGGGGCGGCTAGCGGACCCACAGATACGCAGTATTTT	CASSVGAASGPTDTQYF
TRBV7-2	TRBJ1-2	once	.	TGTGCCAGCAGCTTAGAGGGACTACCTAACTATGGCTACACCTTC	CASSLEGLPNYGYTF
TRBV11-2	TRBJ2-7	.	TRBD1	TGTGCCAGCAGATCAGGGGGAAAGGGCTACGAGCAGTACTTC	CASRSGGKGYEQYF
TRBV5-6	TRBJ1-1	.	.	TGTGCCAGCAGCGCCGGGCGGACTTTAATGAACACTGAAGCTTTCTTT	CASSAGRTLMNTEAFF
TRBV6-5	TRBJ1-2	.	TRBD1	TGTGCCAGCACGAACAGGGGCTATGGCTACACCTTC	CASTNRGYGYTF